This T cell receptor beta chain was identified in a study of shared clonotypes between healthy human individuals. Study-level information: Three plates were used per donor for CD4 naive, three for CD4 memory, two for CD8 naive and one for CD8 memory.

Findings and limits, study-wide: Rarefaction analysis demonstrated incomplete sorted-subset sequencing notwithstanding large depth. Some naive CD4 clonotypes, around 5%, turned up in common across several donors.

CD45RO negativity and positive selection for CCR7 defined naive CD8 cells, a population that excluded terminally differentiated effector memory CD45RA+ cells. Clones were read by immunoSEQ multiplex PCR, and TCRdb kept only the in-frame ones, dropping some. The top ten clones hold roughly 1.7% of a sample with about 2,200,000 clones, approximately 94% of them seen once. In regard to this clone: What it binds is unknown.

The V gene's germline CDR1 is SGDLS and CDR2 YYNGEE. The V end was cut by 3 bases, the J end by 0 bases, with 10 bases between. The CDR3 has 15 residues. The source is a man younger than 30 in good health. Some clones in this sample may be carry-over from other donors' samples. The chain has TRBV9 and TRBJ1-5; the D gene is possibly TRBD1 (5 bases). The source material was naive CD8+ T cells from PBMCs. CDR3 amino acids: CASSAGGVSNQPQHF. CDR3 nucleotide sequence: TGTGCCAGCAGCGCGGGGGGGGTTAGCAATCAGCCCCAGCATTTT.